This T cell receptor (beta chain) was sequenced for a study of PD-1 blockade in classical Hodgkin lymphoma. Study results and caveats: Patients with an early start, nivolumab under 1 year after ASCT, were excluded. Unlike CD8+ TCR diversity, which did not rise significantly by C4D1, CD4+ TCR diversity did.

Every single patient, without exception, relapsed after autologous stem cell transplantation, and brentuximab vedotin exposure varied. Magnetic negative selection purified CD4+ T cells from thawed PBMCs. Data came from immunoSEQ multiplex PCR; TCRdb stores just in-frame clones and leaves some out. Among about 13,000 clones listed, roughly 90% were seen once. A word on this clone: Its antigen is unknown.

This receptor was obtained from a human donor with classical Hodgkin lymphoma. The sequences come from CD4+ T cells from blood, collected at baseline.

The DNA for the CDR3 is TGTGCCAGCAGTTTATTTGGGACAGGGGGCGGCTACGAGCAGTACTTC. Residues: CASSLFGTGGGYEQYF. The J gene is TRBJ2-7, the V gene TRBV28; 12 bases are a match to TRBD1. The germline CDR1 and CDR2 sequences are MDHEN and SYDVKM. The CDR3 runs 16 residues. J lost 3 bases, V lost 1 base, and 4 bases had no gene match.